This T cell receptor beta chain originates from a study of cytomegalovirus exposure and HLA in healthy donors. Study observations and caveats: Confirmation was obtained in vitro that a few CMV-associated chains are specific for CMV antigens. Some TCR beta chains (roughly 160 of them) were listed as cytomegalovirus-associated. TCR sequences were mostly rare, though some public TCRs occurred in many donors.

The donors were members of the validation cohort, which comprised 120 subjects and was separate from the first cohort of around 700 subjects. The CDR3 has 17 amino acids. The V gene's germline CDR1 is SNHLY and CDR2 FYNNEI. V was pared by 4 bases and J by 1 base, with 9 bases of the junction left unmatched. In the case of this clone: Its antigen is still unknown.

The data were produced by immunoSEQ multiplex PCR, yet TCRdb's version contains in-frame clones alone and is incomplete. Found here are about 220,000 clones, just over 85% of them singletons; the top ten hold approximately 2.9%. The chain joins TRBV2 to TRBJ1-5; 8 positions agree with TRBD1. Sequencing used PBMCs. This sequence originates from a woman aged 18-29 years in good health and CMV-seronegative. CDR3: CASSVLLTGGSNQPQHF. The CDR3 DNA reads TGTGCCAGCAGTGTTCTACTAACAGGGGGGAGCAATCAGCCCCAGCATTTT.